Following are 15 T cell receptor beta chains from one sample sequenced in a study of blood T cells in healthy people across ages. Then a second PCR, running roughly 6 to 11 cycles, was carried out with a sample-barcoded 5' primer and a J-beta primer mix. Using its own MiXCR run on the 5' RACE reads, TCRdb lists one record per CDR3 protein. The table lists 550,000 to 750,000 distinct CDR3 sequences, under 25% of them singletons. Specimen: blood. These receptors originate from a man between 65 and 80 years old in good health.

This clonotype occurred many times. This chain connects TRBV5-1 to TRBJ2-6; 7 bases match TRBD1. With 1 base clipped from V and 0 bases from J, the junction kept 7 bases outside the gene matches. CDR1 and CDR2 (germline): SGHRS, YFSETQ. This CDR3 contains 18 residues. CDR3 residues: CASSLTDRVLSGANVLTF. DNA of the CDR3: TGCGCCAGCAGCTTGACTGACAGGGTCCTCTCTGGGGCCAACGTCCTGACTTTC.

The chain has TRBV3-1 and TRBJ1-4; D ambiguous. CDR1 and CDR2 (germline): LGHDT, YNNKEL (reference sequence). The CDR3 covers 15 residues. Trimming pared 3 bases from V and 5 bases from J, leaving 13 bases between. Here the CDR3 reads CASSQVDVPNEKLFF. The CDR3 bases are TGTGCCAGCAGCCAGGTCGACGTCCCCAATGAAAAACTGTTTTTT.

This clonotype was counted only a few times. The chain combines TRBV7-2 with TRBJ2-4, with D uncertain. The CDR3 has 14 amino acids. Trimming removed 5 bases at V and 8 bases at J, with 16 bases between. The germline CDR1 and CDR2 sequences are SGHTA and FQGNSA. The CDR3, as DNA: TGTGCCAGCAGCCCGGGCCCCCGAAGAGACATTCAGTACTTC. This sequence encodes CASSPGPRRDIQYF.

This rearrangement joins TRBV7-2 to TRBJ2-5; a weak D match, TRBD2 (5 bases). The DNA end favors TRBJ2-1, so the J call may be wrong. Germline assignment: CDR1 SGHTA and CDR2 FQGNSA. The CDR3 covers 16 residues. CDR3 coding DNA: TGTGCCAGCAGCCCTGGACTGGCGAGATCGGGGAATGAGCAGTTCTTC. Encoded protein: CASSPGLARSGNEQFF.

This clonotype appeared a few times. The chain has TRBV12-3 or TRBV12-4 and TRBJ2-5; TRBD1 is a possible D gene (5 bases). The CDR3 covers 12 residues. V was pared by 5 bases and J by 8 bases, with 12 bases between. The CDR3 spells CASSPAQGTQYF. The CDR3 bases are TGTGCCAGCAGTCCAGCGCAGGGTACCCAGTACTTC.

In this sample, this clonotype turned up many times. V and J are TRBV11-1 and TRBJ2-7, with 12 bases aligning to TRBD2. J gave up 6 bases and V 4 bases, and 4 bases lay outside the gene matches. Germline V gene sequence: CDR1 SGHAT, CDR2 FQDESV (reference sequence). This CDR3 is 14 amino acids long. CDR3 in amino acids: CASSSLAGGSEQYF. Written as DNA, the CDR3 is TGTGCCAGCAGCTCCCTAGCGGGAGGGTCCGAGCAGTACTTC. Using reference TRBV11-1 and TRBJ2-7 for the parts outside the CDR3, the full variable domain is EAEVAQSPRYKITEKSQAVAFWCDPISGHATLYWYRQILGQGPELLVQFQDESVVDDSQLPKDRFSAERLKGVDSTLKIQPAELGDSAMYLCASSSLAGGSEQYFGPGTRLTVT.

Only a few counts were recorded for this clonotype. In DNA, the CDR3 is TGCAGTGCTAGAGCCATACAACTTGGGGCCTCCTACAATGAGCAGTTCTTC. Protein: CSARAIQLGASYNEQFF. V and J are TRBV20-1 and TRBJ2-1, with D perhaps matching TRBD1 (5 bases). Trimming stripped 1 base from V and 0 bases from J, with 16 bases between. Germline V CDR1 and CDR2: DFQATT, SNEGSKA (reference sequence). This CDR3 has 17 residues.

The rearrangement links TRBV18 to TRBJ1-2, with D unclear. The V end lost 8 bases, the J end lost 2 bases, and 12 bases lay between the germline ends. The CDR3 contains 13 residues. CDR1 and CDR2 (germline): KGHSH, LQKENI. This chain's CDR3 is CASQTDRNYGYTF. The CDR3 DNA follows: TGTGCCAGCCAAACGGATCGCAACTATGGCTACACCTTC.

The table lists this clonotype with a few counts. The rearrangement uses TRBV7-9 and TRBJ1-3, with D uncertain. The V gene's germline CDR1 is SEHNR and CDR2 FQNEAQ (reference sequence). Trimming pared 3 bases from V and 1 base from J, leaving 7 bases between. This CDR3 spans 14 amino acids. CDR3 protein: CASSLETSGNTIYF. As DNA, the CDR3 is TGTGCCAGCAGCTTGGAAACATCTGGAAACACCATATATTTT.

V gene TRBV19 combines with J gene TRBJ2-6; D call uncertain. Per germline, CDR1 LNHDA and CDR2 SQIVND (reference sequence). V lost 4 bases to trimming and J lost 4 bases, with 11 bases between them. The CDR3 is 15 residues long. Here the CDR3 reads CASSTSREGANVLTF. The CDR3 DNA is TGTGCCAGTAGTACGAGTAGGGAAGGGGCCAACGTCCTGACTTTC. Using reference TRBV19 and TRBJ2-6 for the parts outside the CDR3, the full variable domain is DGGITQSPKYLFRKEGQNVTLSCEQNLNHDAMYWYRQDPGQGLRLIYYSQIVNDFQKGDIAEGYSVSREKKESFPLTVTSAQKNPTAFYLCASSTSREGANVLTFGAGSRLTVL.

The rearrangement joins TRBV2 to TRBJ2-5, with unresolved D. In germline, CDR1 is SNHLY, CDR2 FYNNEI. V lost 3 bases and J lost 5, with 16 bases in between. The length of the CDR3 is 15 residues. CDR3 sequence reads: CASSDQLAMTETQYF. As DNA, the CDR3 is TGTGCCAGCAGTGATCAGTTAGCAATGACGGAGACCCAGTACTTC.

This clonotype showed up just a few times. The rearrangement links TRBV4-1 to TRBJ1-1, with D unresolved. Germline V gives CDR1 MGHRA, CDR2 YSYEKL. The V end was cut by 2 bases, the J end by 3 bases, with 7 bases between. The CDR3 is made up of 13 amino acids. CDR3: CASSQRWDTEAFF. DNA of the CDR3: TGCGCCAGCAGCCAACGTTGGGACACTGAAGCTTTCTTT.

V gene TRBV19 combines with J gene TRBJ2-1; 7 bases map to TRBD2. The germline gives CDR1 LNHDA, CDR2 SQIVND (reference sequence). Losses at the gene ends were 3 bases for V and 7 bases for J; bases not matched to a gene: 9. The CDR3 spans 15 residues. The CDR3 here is CASSMGGSGQNEQFF. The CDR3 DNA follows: TGTGCCAGTAGTATGGGCGGGAGTGGTCAGAATGAGCAGTTCTTC. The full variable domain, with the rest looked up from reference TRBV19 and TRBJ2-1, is DGGITQSPKYLFRKEGQNVTLSCEQNLNHDAMYWYRQDPGQGLRLIYYSQIVNDFQKGDIAEGYSVSREKKESFPLTVTSAQKNPTAFYLCASSMGGSGQNEQFFGPGTRLTVL.

In DNA, the CDR3 is TGTGCCAGCAGCTTACGCCCCTGGGAGGCCCTCCACTTT. It translates to CASSLRPWEALHF. J is TRBJ1-6 and V is TRBV7-9; D call uncertain. Germline V gene data show CDR1 as SEHNR and CDR2 as FQNEAQ (reference sequence). The germline V and J ends were trimmed by 2 bases and 14 bases, with 13 bases remaining between them. The CDR3 is made up of 13 amino acids. Full variable domain (outside the CDR3, taken from reference TRBV7-9 and TRBJ1-6): DTGVSQNPRHKITKRGQNVTFRCDPISEHNRLYWYRQTLGQGPEFLTYFQNEAQLEKSRLLSDRFSAERPKGSFSTLEIQRTEQGDSAMYLCASSLRPWEALHFGNGTRLTVT.

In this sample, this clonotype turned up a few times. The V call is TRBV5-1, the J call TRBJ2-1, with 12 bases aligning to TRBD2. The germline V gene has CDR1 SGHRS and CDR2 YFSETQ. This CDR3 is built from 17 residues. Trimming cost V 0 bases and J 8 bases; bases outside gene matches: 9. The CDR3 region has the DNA TGCGCCAGCAGCTTGGTACCGACTAGCGGGAGTAGTTATGAGCAGTTCTTC. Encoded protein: CASSLVPTSGSSYEQFF.